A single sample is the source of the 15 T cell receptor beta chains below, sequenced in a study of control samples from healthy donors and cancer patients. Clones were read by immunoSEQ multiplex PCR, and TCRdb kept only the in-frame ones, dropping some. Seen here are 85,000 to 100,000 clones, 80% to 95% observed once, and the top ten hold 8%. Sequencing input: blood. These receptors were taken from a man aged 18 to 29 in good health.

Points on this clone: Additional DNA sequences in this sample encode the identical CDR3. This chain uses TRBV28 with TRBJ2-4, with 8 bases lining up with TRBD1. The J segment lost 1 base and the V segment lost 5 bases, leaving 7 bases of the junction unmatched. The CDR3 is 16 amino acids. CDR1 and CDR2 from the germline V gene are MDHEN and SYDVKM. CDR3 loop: CASSLGQGSAKNIQYF. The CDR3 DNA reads TGTGCCAGCAGTCTAGGACAGGGTTCGGCCAAAAACATTCAGTACTTC.

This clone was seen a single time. CDR3 coding DNA: TGTGCCAGCAGCTTAGGTGGACAGGGCCGACGAGAAGAGACCCAGTACTTC. Translation gives CASSLGGQGRREETQYF. This sequence joins TRBV13 and TRBJ2-5; 8 nucleotides line up with TRBD1. Unmatched junction bases numbered 9, after V lost 0 bases and J lost 3 bases. There are 17 residues in the CDR3. The germline V gene encodes CDR1 PRHDT and CDR2 FYEKMQ (reference sequence).

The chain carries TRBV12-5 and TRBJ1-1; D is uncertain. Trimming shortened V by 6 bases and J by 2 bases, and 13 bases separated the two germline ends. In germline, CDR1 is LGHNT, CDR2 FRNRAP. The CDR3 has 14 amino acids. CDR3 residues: CASGSARVNTEAFF. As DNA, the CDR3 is TGTGCTAGTGGCTCCGCTCGGGTTAACACTGAAGCTTTCTTT.

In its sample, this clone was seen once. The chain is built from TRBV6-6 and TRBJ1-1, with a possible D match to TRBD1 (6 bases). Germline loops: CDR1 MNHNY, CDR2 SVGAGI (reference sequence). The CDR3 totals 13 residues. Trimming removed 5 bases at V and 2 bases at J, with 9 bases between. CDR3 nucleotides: TGTGCCAGCAGTCCCGGGACAAACACTGAAGCTTTCTTT. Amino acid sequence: CASSPGTNTEAFF.

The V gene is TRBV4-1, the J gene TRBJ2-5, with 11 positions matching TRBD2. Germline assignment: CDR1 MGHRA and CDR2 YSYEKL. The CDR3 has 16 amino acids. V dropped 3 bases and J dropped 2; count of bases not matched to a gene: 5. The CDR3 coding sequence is TGCGCCAGCAGCCACGCCGGGACTAGCGGACAAGAGACCCAGTACTTC. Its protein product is CASSHAGTSGQETQYF.

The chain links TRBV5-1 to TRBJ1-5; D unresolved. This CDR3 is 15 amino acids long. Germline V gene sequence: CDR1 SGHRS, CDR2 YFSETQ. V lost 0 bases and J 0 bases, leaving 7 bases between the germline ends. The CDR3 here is CASSLEGSSNQPQHF. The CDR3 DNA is TGCGCCAGCAGCTTGGAAGGGAGTAGCAATCAGCCCCAGCATTTT. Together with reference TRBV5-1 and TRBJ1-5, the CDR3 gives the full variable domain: KAGVTQTPRYLIKTRGQQVTLSCSPISGHRSVSWYQQTPGQGLQFLFEYFSETQRNKGNFPGRFSGRQFSNSRSEMNVSTLELGDSALYLCASSLEGSSNQPQHFGDGTRLSIL.

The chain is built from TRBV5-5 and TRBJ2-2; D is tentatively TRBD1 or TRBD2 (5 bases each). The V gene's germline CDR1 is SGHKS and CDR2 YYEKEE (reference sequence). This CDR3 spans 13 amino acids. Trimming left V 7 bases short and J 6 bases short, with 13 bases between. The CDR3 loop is CASSLGDSGELFF. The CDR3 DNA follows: TGTGCCAGCTCCCTGGGGGATTCCGGGGAGCTGTTTTTT. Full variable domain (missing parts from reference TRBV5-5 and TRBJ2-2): DAGVTQSPTHLIKTRGQQVTLRCSPISGHKSVSWYQQVLGQGPQFIFQYYEKEERGRGNFPDRFSARQFPNYSSELNVNALLLGDSALYLCASSLGDSGELFFGEGSRLTVL.

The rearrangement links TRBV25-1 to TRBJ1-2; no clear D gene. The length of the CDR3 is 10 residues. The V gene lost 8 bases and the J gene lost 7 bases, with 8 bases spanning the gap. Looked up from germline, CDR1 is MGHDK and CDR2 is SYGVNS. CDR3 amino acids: CASWESGYTF. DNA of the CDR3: TGTGCCAGCTGGGAGAGTGGCTACACCTTC.

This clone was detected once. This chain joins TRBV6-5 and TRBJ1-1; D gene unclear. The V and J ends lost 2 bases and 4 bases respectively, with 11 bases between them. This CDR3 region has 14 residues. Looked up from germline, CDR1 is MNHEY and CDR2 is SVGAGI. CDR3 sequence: CASSYDQSGTEAFF. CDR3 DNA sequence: TGTGCCAGCAGTTACGACCAAAGCGGCACTGAAGCTTTCTTT.

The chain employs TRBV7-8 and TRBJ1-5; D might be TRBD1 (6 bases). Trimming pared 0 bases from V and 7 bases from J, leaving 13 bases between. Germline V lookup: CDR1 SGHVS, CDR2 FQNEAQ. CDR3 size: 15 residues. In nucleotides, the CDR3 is TGTGCCAGCAGCTTAGCGCAGGGGTTAGGGCAGCCCCAGCATTTT. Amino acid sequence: CASSLAQGLGQPQHF.

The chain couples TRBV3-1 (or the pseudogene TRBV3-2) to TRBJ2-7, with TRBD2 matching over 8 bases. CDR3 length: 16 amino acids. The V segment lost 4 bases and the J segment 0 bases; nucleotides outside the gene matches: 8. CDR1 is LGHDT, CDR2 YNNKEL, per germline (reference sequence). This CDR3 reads CASSLYGREDSYEQYF. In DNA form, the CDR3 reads TGTGCCAGCAGCCTCTATGGGCGGGAGGACTCCTACGAGCAGTACTTC.

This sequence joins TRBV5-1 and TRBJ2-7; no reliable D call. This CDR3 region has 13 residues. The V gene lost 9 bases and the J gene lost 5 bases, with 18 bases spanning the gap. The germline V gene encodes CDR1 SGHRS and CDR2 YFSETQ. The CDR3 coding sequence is TGCGCCACCCAATCGACATTAGGCGACGAGCAGTACTTC. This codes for CATQSTLGDEQYF. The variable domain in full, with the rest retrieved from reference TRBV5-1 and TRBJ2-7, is KAGVTQTPRYLIKTRGQQVTLSCSPISGHRSVSWYQQTPGQGLQFLFEYFSETQRNKGNFPGRFSGRQFSNSRSEMNVSTLELGDSALYLCATQSTLGDEQYFGPGTRLTVT.

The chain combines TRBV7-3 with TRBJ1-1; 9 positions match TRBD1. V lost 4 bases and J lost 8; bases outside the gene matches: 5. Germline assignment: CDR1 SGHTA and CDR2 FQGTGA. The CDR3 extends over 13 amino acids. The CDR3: CASSSNRGREAFF. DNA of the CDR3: TGTGCCAGCAGCTCGAACAGGGGGCGCGAAGCTTTCTTT.

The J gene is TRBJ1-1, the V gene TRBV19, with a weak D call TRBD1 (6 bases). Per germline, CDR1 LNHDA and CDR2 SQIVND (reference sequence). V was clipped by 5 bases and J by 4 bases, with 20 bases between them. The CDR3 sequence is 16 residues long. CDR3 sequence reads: CASSSFRYREGTEAFF. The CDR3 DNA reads TGTGCCAGTAGTTCATTCCGTTACAGGGAAGGCACTGAAGCTTTCTTT.

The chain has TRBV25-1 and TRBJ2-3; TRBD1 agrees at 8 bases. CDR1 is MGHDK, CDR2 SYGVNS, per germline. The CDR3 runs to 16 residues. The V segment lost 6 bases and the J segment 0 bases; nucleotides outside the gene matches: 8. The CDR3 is CASSDRGSPSTDTQYF. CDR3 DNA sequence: TGTGCCAGCAGCGACAGGGGTAGTCCTAGCACAGATACGCAGTATTTT.